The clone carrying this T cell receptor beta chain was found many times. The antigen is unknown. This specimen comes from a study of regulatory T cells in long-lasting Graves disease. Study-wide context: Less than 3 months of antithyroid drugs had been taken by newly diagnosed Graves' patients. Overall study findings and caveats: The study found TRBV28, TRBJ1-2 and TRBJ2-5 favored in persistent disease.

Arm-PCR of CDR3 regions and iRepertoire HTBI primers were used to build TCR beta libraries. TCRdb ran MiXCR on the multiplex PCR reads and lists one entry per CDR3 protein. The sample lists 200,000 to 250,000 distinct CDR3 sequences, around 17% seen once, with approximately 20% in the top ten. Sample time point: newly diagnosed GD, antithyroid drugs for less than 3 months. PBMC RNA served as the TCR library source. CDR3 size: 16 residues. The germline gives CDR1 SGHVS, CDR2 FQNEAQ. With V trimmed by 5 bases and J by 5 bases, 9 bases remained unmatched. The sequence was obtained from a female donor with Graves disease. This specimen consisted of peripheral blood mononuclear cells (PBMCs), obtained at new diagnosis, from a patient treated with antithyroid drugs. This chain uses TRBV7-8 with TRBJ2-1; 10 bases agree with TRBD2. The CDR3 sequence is CASSPRALAGDNEQFF. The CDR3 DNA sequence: TGTGCCAGCAGCCCCCGTGCCCTAGCGGGGGACAATGAGCAGTTCTTC.